A selection of T cell receptor beta chains follows, all from one sample in a study of blood T cell repertoires in COVID-19. Only in-frame clones appear in the TCRdb table, and some are missing; sequencing was by immunoSEQ multiplex PCR. The sample consists of 150,000 to 200,000 clones, around 81% of them appearing once. The sequenced sample was peripheral blood. These receptors were collected from a human donor with acute or convalescent COVID-19. The donor label of this sample is uncertain. The CDR3 runs from the conserved cysteine through the conserved F or W. A D gene is named only where the DNA matches it firmly. Size tells how often a clone was seen (once, few, many) or the class of an expanded clone, and some rows leave it out.

>TRBV27|-|-|TRBJ1-2
TGTGCCAGCAGTTTACTCGCAGGGGCGGACTATGGCTACACCTTC
CASSLLAGADYGYTF
>TRBV6-1|-|-|TRBJ1-6
TGTGCCAGCAGTGAAGCGCTAGGACAGTCACCCCTCCACTTT
CASSEALGQSPLHF
>TRBV6-5|-|-|TRBJ2-3
TGTGCCAGCAGGGCAGGGTTAGCGGCAGATACGCAGTATTTT
CASRAGLAADTQYF
>TRBV18|-|-|TRBJ2-5
TGTGCCAGCTCACCAAGAGTCTTGAGTTTAGAGACCCAGTACTTC
CASSPRVLSLETQYF
>TRBV5-4|-|TRBD2|TRBJ2-1
TGTGCCAGCAGCTTACTAGCGGGGGCATTCAATGAGCAGTTCTTC
CASSLLAGAFNEQFF
>TRBV19|-|-|TRBJ1-4
TGTGCCAGTAGTATGCAGGGTCAGACTAATGAAAAACTGTTTTTT
CASSMQGQTNEKLFF
>TRBV7-3|-|TRBD2|TRBJ2-5
TGTGCCAGCAGCTTGGCGGGAGGGCCAGAAGAGACCCAGTACTTC
CASSLAGGPEETQYF
>TRBV28|-|TRBD2|TRBJ2-1
TGTGCCAGCAGTTCTGCTGGACTAGCGGGAGTGTACAATGAGCAGTTCTTC
CASSSAGLAGVYNEQFF
>TRBV28|-|-|TRBJ1-4
TGTGCCAGCAGCCTCGACAGAATCGATGAAAAACTGTTTTTT
CASSLDRIDEKLFF
>TRBV20-1|-|-|TRBJ1-5
TGCAGTGCTAATGAGGACGGGAACCAGCCCCAGCATTTT
CSANEDGNQPQHF
>TRBV2|-|-|TRBJ1-4
TGTGCCAGCAGGCCCAAGACAAGCATTAATGAAAAACTGTTTTTT
CASRPKTSINEKLFF
>TRBV2|few|TRBD1|TRBJ1-1
TGTGCCAGCACGTACGGACAGGGGAACACTGAAGCTTTCTTT
CASTYGQGNTEAFF
>TRBV4-2|-|TRBD1|TRBJ1-5
TGTGCCAGCAGCCAAGAACAGGGGGCTGATCAGCCCCAGCATTTT
CASSQEQGADQPQHF
>TRBV9|-|-|TRBJ2-5
TGTGCCAGCAGCGTAGTTGGAGAGGAGACCCAGTACTTC
CASSVVGEETQYF
>TRBV19|-|-|TRBJ1-1
TGTGCCAGTAGTGAACAGGCGAACACTGAAGCTTTCTTT
CASSEQANTEAFF
>TRBV19|-|TRBD1|TRBJ2-5
TGTGCCAGTAGTGCCCGACAGGGTGGTGAGACCCAGTACTTC
CASSARQGGETQYF
>TRBV7-3|-|TRBD1|TRBJ2-7
TGTGCCAGCAGCTTAGGGACAGGGGTTAGTCCCAGGGAGCAGTACTTC
CASSLGTGVSPREQYF
>TRBV5-8|-|-|TRBJ1-5
TGTGCCAGCAGCCGGTCGGGGGATAAGAGCAATCAGCCCCAGCATTTT
CASSRSGDKSNQPQHF
>TRBV30|-|-|TRBJ1-2
TGTGCCTCCAATCCGGGAAAATCGGGTGGCTACACCTTC
CASNPGKSGGYTF
>TRBV6-5|-|-|TRBJ2-7
TGTGCCAGCAGATCTTATTCCTCCTACGAGCAGTACTTC
CASRSYSSYEQYF
>TRBV5-1|-|TRBD2|TRBJ2-3
TGCGCCAGCAGCTTGTCTCCCCTAGCGGGGGGTCTCACAGATACGCAGTATTTT
CASSLSPLAGGLTDTQYF
>TRBV2|once|-|TRBJ2-7
TGTGCCAGCAGAGAAACCGGGAAAGGCTACGAGCAGTACTTC
CASRETGKGYEQYF
>TRBV2|-|-|TRBJ2-1
TGTGCCAGCAGACGAACAGGGATGATAGAGTTCTTC
CASRRTGMIEFF
>TRBV5-1|-|TRBD2|TRBJ2-7
TGCGCCAGCAGCTTGGCGTCTAGCGGGGGGATTTGGTCCTACGAGCAGTACTTC
CASSLASSGGIWSYEQYF
>TRBV19|-|TRBD2|TRBJ2-7
TGTGCCAGTAGTAGAACTAGCGCTTCGGACGAGCAGTACTTC
CASSRTSASDEQYF
>TRBV5-6|-|-|TRBJ1-1
TGTGCCAGCAGCTTGGCCGGGAGACCCGGAACGAACACTGAAGCTTTCTTT
CASSLAGRPGTNTEAFF
>TRBV7-2|few|-|TRBJ2-2
TGTGCCAGCAGCTTAAAAGTCGGGTCGGCCGGGGAGCTGTTTTTT
CASSLKVGSAGELFF
>TRBV27|-|-|TRBJ2-2
TGTGCCAGCAGTCCTGGGACATTAAACACCGGGGAGCTGTTTTTT
CASSPGTLNTGELFF
>TRBV6-6|-|-|TRBJ1-3
TGTGCCAGCAGTCGGGACTTCGGGTTCGATCGAAACACCATATATTTT
CASSRDFGFDRNTIYF
>TRBV10-1|-|-|TRBJ1-1
TGCGCCAGCAGCCCAGGATTCACGGCTGAAGCTTTCTTT
CASSPGFTAEAFF
>TRBV11-2|-|-|TRBJ1-2
TGTGCCAGCAGCTTATTGGGCCAGGCGAACTACTATGGCTACACCTTC
CASSLLGQANYYGYTF
>TRBV9|few|-|TRBJ2-3
TGTGCCAGCAGCGTAGTGGGGCGCACAGATACGCAGTATTTT
CASSVVGRTDTQYF
>TRBV5-4|once|TRBD1|TRBJ1-2
TGTGCCAGCAGCTTCCGGGACAGGGCTCACTATGGCTACACCTTC
CASSFRDRAHYGYTF
>TRBV7-6|-|TRBD2|TRBJ2-3
TGTGCCAGCAGCTTAAGGGGCTTAGCGGGTCCTAGCACAGATACGCAGTATTTT
CASSLRGLAGPSTDTQYF
>TRBV2|-|-|TRBJ2-7
TGTGCCAGCAGGGAGGGTCAGGCCCTCACCTACGAGCAGTACTTC
CASREGQALTYEQYF
>TRBV7-8|once|-|TRBJ2-3
TGTGCCAGCAGCCGACTTCACGGGGCAGATACGCAGTATTTT
CASSRLHGADTQYF
>TRBV19|-|-|TRBJ1-1
TGTGCCAGTAGTATGGGACTTCCGAACACTGAAGCTTTCTTT
CASSMGLPNTEAFF
>TRBV5-1|-|TRBD2|TRBJ2-1
TGCGCCAGCAGCCCGGGGACTAGCGGGGGGATTTCCAATGAGCAGTTCTTC
CASSPGTSGGISNEQFF
>TRBV5-1|-|TRBD2|TRBJ2-3
TGCGCCAGCAGCCCGCGGGGGGCGAGCACAGATACGCAGTATTTT
CASSPRGASTDTQYF